The source of this T cell receptor (beta chain) is a study of breast tumors, draining lymph nodes, adjacent tissues listed by TCRdb under 2016. Some background on the complete study: In breast cancer patients, the study compared the TCR beta repertoires of tumor, adjacent nontumor tissue and axillary lymph nodes. The study was designed to assess the relationships and possible T-cell exchange between tumor, surrounding tissue and draining lymph node repertoires in human breast cancer. Points the paper makes about the study in general: Tumor T-cell repertoires showed less diversity than lymph node repertoires and more diversity than nontumor tissue repertoires, and tumor T-cell repertoires showed preferential V and J gene usage. In luminal-like breast cancer, tumor and nontumor tissue repertoires resembled each other significantly more than in basal-like breast cancer. The data were considered consistent with most tumor T cells being derived from the lymph node and subsequently expanding within tumor tissue. The study presented the conclusion that tumor T cells originate in lymph nodes as consistent with a hypothesis, not as something directly demonstrated.

The data were produced on an Illumina HiSeq 2000. TCR beta chain libraries were generated by multiplex PCR amplification. High-throughput sequencing was used to analyze the amplified TCR beta chain products. The public sequencing data were trimmed at Q25 with fastp and processed into clonotypes with MiXCR by TCRdb, which kept only in-frame beta chains. A single entry per CDR3 protein holds the most common genes and DNA from its merged rows. For this sample the table gives approximately 280,000 distinct CDR3 sequences, of which around 30% were detected only once. The ten most abundant clones make up around 1% of the sample. Lymph node samples were obtained from the axillary draining lymph nodes of breast cancer patients. CDR1 and CDR2, per the germline V gene (reference sequence), are DFQATT and SNEGSKA. After removal of 5 bases from V and 8 bases from J, the junction retains 5 bases not matched to a gene. CDR3 length: 12 amino acids, cysteine to phenylalanine. Left in the record is the CDR3 DNA by itself, 36 bases read in frame from the first base.

This clonotype has a count of ten or more. No antigen is known for it. No qualities accompany the bases; no much larger clone lies one base away. The source of this sequence is a female donor with breast cancer. Some clones in this sample may be carry-over from other donors' samples. The V and J genes are TRBV20-1 and TRBJ1-4; 7 of the junction bases match TRBD1. The specimen sequenced was axillary lymph node tissue. The CDR3 reads as follows: CSARTGGEKLFF. The base sequence is TGCAGTGCTCGGACAGGAGGCGAAAAACTGTTTTTT.